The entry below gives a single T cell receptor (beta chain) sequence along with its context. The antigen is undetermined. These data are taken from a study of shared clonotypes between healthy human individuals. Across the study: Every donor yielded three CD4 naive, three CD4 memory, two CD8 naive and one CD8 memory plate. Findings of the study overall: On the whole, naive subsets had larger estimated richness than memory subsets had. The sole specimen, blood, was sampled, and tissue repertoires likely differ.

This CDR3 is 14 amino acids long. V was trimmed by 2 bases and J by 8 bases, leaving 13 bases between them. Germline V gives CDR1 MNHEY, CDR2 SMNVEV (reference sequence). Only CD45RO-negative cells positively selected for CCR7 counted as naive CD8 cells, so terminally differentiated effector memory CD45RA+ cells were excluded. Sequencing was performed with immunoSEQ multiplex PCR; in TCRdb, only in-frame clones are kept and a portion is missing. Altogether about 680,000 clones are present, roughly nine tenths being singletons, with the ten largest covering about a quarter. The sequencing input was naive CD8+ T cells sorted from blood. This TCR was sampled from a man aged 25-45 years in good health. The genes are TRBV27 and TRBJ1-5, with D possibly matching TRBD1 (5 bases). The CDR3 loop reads CASSLGSGKKPQHF. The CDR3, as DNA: TGTGCCAGCAGTTTAGGCTCAGGGAAGAAGCCCCAGCATTTT.